A single sample is the source of the 5 T cell receptor beta chains below, sequenced in a study of blood T cell repertoires in COVID-19. Using immunoSEQ multiplex PCR, the repertoire was profiled, and TCRdb retains in-frame clones only, with some absent. The sample yields 80,000 to 100,000 clones, approximately 81% seen once. Sequenced sample: peripheral blood. Receptor source: a man in his fifties or sixties with acute or convalescent COVID-19.

The chain uses TRBV6-2 or TRBV6-3 and TRBJ1-6; TRBD1 might be the D (6 bases). The CDR3 is 16 residues long. From germline, CDR1 is MNHEY and CDR2 SVGEGT. Trimming took 5 bases from V and 2 from J, leaving 13 bases between them. CDR3 amino acids: CASSPFRTAYNSPLHF. CDR3 in DNA: TGTGCCAGCAGTCCCTTCCGGACAGCCTATAATTCACCCCTCCACTTT.

CDR3 coding DNA: TGCGCCAGCAAGAGGGGGACAGGGTTAGACTACGAGCAGTACTTC. Translation: CASKRGTGLDYEQYF. The chain employs TRBV10-2 and TRBJ2-7, with TRBD1 matching 9 bases. Germline V gene lookup returns CDR1 WSHSY and CDR2 SAAADI. Losses at the gene ends were 7 bases for V and 3 bases for J; bases not matched to a gene: 10. CDR3 size: 15 residues.

The rearrangement links TRBV6-5 to TRBJ2-1, with D perhaps matching TRBD2 (6 bases). The CDR3 is 13 amino acids. The V gene's germline CDR1 is MNHEY and CDR2 SVGAGI. V was clipped by 6 bases and J by 8 bases, with 14 bases between them. CDR3 amino acids: CASRRRTTDEQFF. The CDR3 coding sequence is TGTGCCAGCAGGAGAAGGACTACAGATGAGCAGTTCTTC.

The V and J genes are TRBV5-5 and TRBJ1-6, with D possibly TRBD1 on 5 matching bases. CDR1 and CDR2 from the germline V gene are SGHKS and YYEKEE (reference sequence). V was trimmed by 1 base and J by 0 bases, leaving 8 bases between them. The CDR3 is made up of 16 amino acids. The CDR3 coding sequence is TGTGCCAGCAGCTTGTTTGACAGCTCCTATAATTCACCCCTCCACTTT. Its translation is CASSLFDSSYNSPLHF.

The rearrangement joins TRBV5-4 to TRBJ1-1, with 9 bases lining up with TRBD1. The V gene's germline CDR1 is SGHNT and CDR2 YYREEE (reference sequence). J gave up 5 bases and V 3 bases, and 2 bases lay outside the gene matches. This CDR3 region has 13 residues. CDR3 sequence reads: CASSSTGGTEAFF. Written as DNA, the CDR3 is TGTGCCAGCAGCTCGACAGGGGGTACTGAAGCTTTCTTT.